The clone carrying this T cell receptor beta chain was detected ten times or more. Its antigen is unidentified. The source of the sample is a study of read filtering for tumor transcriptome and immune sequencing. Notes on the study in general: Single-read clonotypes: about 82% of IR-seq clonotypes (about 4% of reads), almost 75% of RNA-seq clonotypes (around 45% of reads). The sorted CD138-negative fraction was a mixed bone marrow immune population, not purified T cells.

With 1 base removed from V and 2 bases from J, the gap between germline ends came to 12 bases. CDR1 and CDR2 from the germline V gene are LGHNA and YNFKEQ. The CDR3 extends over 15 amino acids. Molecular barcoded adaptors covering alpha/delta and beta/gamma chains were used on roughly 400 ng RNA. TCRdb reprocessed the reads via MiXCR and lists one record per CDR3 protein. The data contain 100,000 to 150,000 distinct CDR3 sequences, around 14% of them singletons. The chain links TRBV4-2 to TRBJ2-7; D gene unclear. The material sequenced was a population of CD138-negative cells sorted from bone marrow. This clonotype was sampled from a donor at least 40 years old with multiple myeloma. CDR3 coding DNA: TGTGCCAGCAGCCAAGTTCCGACTGGAGCCTACGAGCAGTACTTC. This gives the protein CASSQVPTGAYEQYF.